The present entry profiles one T cell receptor beta chain with its context. The data stem from a study of blood T cell repertoires in COVID-19. In the authors' workflow: The authors estimated nucleated cell counts from reference gene primer amplification. Some clones are missing from TCRdb's copy, which holds only in-frame ones; the method was immunoSEQ multiplex PCR. Clone size and the V and J calls come from that table; the DNA yielded D and trimming. The table has about 80,000 clones, approximately 88% seen once; the top ten hold around 7.2%. The source of this sequence is a woman of 80 years or more with acute or convalescent COVID-19. Sequenced: peripheral blood.

CDR3 sequence reads: CASTTGYGSPLHF. CDR3 DNA: TGCGCCAGCACGACAGGGTATGGTTCACCCCTCCACTTT. This sequence joins TRBV10-2 and TRBJ1-6, with 7 bases identical to TRBD1. From germline, CDR1 is WSHSY and CDR2 SAAADI. This CDR3 is built from 13 residues. The trim removed 7 bases at V and 9 bases at J, leaving 6 bases unmatched.